This T cell receptor beta chain was obtained from a study of cytomegalovirus exposure and HLA in healthy donors. The overall study: Early release data held tens of millions of unique TCRs from HLA-typed donors. Study observations and caveats: For most TCR beta V segments, an earlier analysis put the productive rate at about 90% or about 30% of the time. Association with HLA alleles at 0.05 false discovery rate was found for approximately 18,000 TCR beta sequences in a later analysis.

PCR was performed using 60 Vbeta and 13 Jbeta primers. The protocol was immunoSEQ multiplex PCR, while the TCRdb copy is restricted to in-frame clones and leaves out a portion. The sample records about 300,000 clones, 86% being singletons. CDR1 SGHTA and CDR2 FQGNSA come from the germline V gene. This CDR3 is 15 amino acids long. Trimming removed 5 bases from V and 3 bases from J; junction bases left unmatched: 9. Regarding this clone: No antigen is known for it.

The sequence derives from a man aged 35 to 55 in good health and CMV-seropositive. V gene TRBV7-2 combines with J gene TRBJ2-7; 8 bases fit TRBD2. The sample taken for sequencing was PBMCs. The CDR3 is CASSPSGSRIYEQYF. DNA of the CDR3: TGTGCCAGCAGCCCCAGCGGGAGTAGGATCTACGAGCAGTACTTC.